The clone carrying this T cell receptor beta chain was observed a handful of times. Antigen unknown. TCRdb itself ran the 5' RACE reads through MiXCR, one entry per CDR3 protein. The sample yields 540,000 or so distinct CDR3 sequences, about a fifth seen once. CDR1 is SEHNR, CDR2 FQNEAQ, per germline (reference sequence). With 1 base clipped from V and 9 bases from J, the junction kept 6 bases outside the gene matches. The CDR3 contains 15 residues. The record originates from a study of T-cell memory formation after mild COVID-19. General observations from the study: Memory from before infection featured some responding clones, which suggests cross-reactive memory joined.

The origin of this receptor is an adult woman who had mild COVID-19 (a few samples of this study predate the infection). Cell type and time point are not known. V usage is TRBV7-9 and J usage is TRBJ2-4, with 10 positions matching TRBD1. Specimen: PBMCs or a T cell subset sorted from them (not recorded which). In DNA, the CDR3 is TGTGCCAGCAGCTTAGGGGGGACAGGGGCTCGCATTCAGTACTTC. Translation: CASSLGGTGARIQYF.